These 24 T cell receptor beta chains share one sample of origin, sequenced in a study of blood T cells in healthy people across ages. The second PCR ran roughly 6 to 11 cycles with a sample-barcoded 5' primer and J-beta primers. TCRdb analysed the 5' RACE reads with MiXCR anew, one entry per CDR3 protein. The repertoire holds under 700,000 distinct CDR3 sequences, around 24% seen once, with roughly 9.4% in the top ten. This sample also belongs to another study, concerning T cells of mothers and their children.

The sample taken for sequencing was blood. Receptors were obtained from a boy between 10 and 17 years old in good health.

This clonotype was found a few times. The rearrangement links TRBV6-1 to TRBJ2-5, with 7 positions matching TRBD1. The closer fit of TRBJ2-1 to the DNA end suggests the J call may be wrong. Germline CDR1 is MNHNS and CDR2 is SASEGT. The CDR3 covers 16 residues. The CDR3 loop is CASSPRAGTVGNEQFF. In DNA form, the CDR3 reads TGTGCCAGCAGCCCTAGAGCCGGGACAGTTGGGAATGAGCAGTTCTTC.

This chain joins TRBV6-1 and TRBJ1-2, with TRBD1 identical over 7 bases. Germline V gene sequence: CDR1 MNHNS, CDR2 SASEGT. The CDR3 totals 15 residues. The trim removed 2 bases at V and 3 bases at J, leaving 6 bases unmatched. CDR3 loop: CASSEFGQGDYGYTF. The CDR3 DNA follows: TGTGCCAGCAGTGAATTTGGGCAGGGGGACTATGGCTACACCTTC.

The CDR3 here is CASSFAGGAGRDGYTF. In nucleotides, the CDR3 is TGTGCCAGCAGTTTTGCAGGGGGCGCCGGGAGAGATGGCTACACCTTC. V usage is TRBV28 and J usage is TRBJ1-2, with 8 nucleotides matching TRBD1. V lost 3 bases, J lost 6 bases, and 12 bases stayed unmatched. Germline V CDR1 and CDR2: MDHEN, SYDVKM. This CDR3 spans 16 amino acids.

This clonotype was detected ten times or more. The V call is TRBV5-1, the J call TRBJ2-7; perhaps TRBD2 as D (5 bases). The CDR3 sequence is 15 residues long. The germline V gene has CDR1 SGHRS and CDR2 YFSETQ. Trimming left V 1 base short and J 2 bases short, with 13 bases between. CDR3: CASSLNAGRPYEQYF. CDR3 bases: TGCGCCAGCAGCTTGAATGCGGGCCGTCCCTACGAGCAGTACTTC.

The rearrangement links TRBV7-9 to TRBJ2-7, with D maybe TRBD2 (7 bases). Germline lookup yields CDR1 SEHNR and CDR2 FQNEAQ (reference sequence). The CDR3 has 19 residues. Trimming shortened V by 4 bases and J by 0 bases, and 25 bases separated the two germline ends. The CDR3 coding sequence is TGTGCCAGCAGCTCGGACGGCGAATGGGGGGGCTCCCTCTCCTACGAGCAGTACTTC. This gives the protein CASSSDGEWGGSLSYEQYF.

This clonotype was observed a few times. V is TRBV28 and J is TRBJ2-1; D gene unclear. The CDR3 contains 16 residues. Trimming pared 6 bases from V and 2 bases from J, leaving 17 bases between. Germline V lookup: CDR1 MDHEN, CDR2 SYDVKM. Here the CDR3 DNA reads TGTGCCAGCAGATCTATCCTAGAATTTCCCTACAATGAGCAGTTCTTC. Encoded protein: CASRSILEFPYNEQFF.

This clonotype was observed a few times. The genes are TRBV29-1 and TRBJ1-3, with unresolved D. The CDR3 covers 14 residues. Trimming shortened V by 6 bases and J by 0 bases, and 12 bases separated the two germline ends. The germline V gene encodes CDR1 SQVTM and CDR2 ANQGSEA. The CDR3 here is CSVQSRSSGNTIYF. CDR3 in DNA: TGCAGCGTACAATCGAGGAGCTCTGGAAACACCATATATTTT.

This clonotype occurred a few times. The chain recombines TRBV30 with TRBJ1-4; D uncertain. Trimming removed 0 bases at V and 12 bases at J, with 20 bases between. Germline lookup yields CDR1 GTSNPN and CDR2 SVGIG (reference sequence). The CDR3 has 15 amino acids. CDR3 DNA: TGTGCCTGGAGTGTACCCCGTGGTCGGGGATCGCAACTGTTTTTT. The encoded protein is CAWSVPRGRGSQLFF.

On this clonotype itself: The junction differs from germline at one of its ends, possibly a read error. The chain joins TRBV20-1 to TRBJ1-1; 8 nucleotides align to TRBD1. The length of the CDR3 is 13 residues. In germline, CDR1 is DFQATT, CDR2 SNEGSKA (reference sequence). The CDR3 loop reads CSARENTGTGILF. CDR3 nucleotide sequence: TGCAGTGCTAGAGAGAACACCGGGACAGGAATCCTCTTT.

V usage is TRBV3-1 and J usage is TRBJ2-6; TRBD1 might be the D (5 bases). CDR3 length equals 15 residues. CDR1 and CDR2 from the germline V gene are LGHDT and YNNKEL (reference sequence). Between the trimmed V and J ends, which lost 4 bases and 2 bases, there was a span of 9 bases. CDR3 DNA: TGTGCCAGCAGCCCGACAGTAGCTGGGGCCAACGTCCTGACTTTC. This codes for CASSPTVAGANVLTF.

V usage is TRBV29-1 and J usage is TRBJ2-1; tentatively, D is TRBD2 (6 bases). Germline lookup yields CDR1 SQVTM and CDR2 ANQGSEA. Trimming stripped 5 bases from V and 8 bases from J, with 22 bases between. The CDR3 covers 15 residues. Written as DNA, the CDR3 is TGCAGCGTTTTGGGACTTCGGGGCCCCCGGGATGAGCAGTTCTTC. Encoded protein: CSVLGLRGPRDEQFF.

The chain recombines TRBV24-1 with TRBJ1-4, with TRBD1 as a possible D gene (5 bases). Trimming took 5 bases from V and 0 from J, leaving 12 bases between them. This CDR3 has 16 residues. The germline V gene has CDR1 KGHDR and CDR2 SFDVKD. CDR3: CATSAPRDSTNEKLFF. CDR3 nucleotide sequence: TGTGCCACCAGTGCGCCCAGGGATTCAACTAATGAAAAACTGTTTTTT.

The chain joins TRBV12-3 or TRBV12-4 to TRBJ1-2; 9 bases align to TRBD1. This CDR3 contains 15 residues. The ends lost 3 bases at V and 4 bases at J; junction bases unmatched: 6. Here the CDR3 DNA reads TGTGCCAGCAGTTTCTTAAACAGGGGGCTCTATGGCTACACCTTC. It codes for CASSFLNRGLYGYTF.

This chain connects TRBV18 to TRBJ2-1; TRBD2 is a possible D gene (6 bases). V was cut by 1 base and J by 6 bases, with 13 bases left in between. Germline V gene lookup returns CDR1 KGHSH and CDR2 LQKENI. This CDR3 region has 15 residues. The CDR3 protein is CASSPLLMEGNEQFF. In DNA, the CDR3 is TGTGCCAGCTCACCACTTTTGATGGAGGGCAATGAGCAGTTCTTC.

This clonotype was seen only a few times. J is TRBJ1-5 and V is TRBV19, with unresolved D. The V gene lost 0 bases and the J gene lost 1 base, with 4 bases spanning the gap. Per the germline V gene, CDR1 is LNHDA and CDR2 is SQIVND (reference sequence). CDR3 size: 14 residues. The CDR3 DNA reads as TGTGCCAGTAGTATAGAATGGAGCAATCAGCCCCAGCATTTT. Encoded protein: CASSIEWSNQPQHF.

The rearrangement joins TRBV28 to TRBJ1-5; weak D call: TRBD1 (5 bases). The CDR3 contains 13 residues. With 7 bases removed from V and 7 bases from J, the gap between germline ends came to 14 bases. Germline V CDR1 and CDR2: MDHEN, SYDVKM. The CDR3 reads CASTTQGYQPQHF. CDR3 nucleotide sequence: TGTGCCAGCACCACGCAGGGATACCAGCCCCAGCATTTT.

CDR3 sequence: CSARDRGKTYNEQFF. CDR3 in DNA: TGCAGTGCTAGGGACAGGGGAAAAACCTACAATGAGCAGTTCTTC. The J gene is TRBJ2-1, the V gene TRBV20-1; 9 bases are shared with TRBD1. Unmatched junction bases numbered 5, after V lost 3 bases and J lost 2 bases. The CDR3 extends over 15 amino acids. Germline loops: CDR1 DFQATT, CDR2 SNEGSKA (reference sequence).

The V call is TRBV12-3 or TRBV12-4, the J call TRBJ2-5; maybe TRBD1 (5 bases). The V gene lost 5 bases and the J gene lost 2 bases, with 12 bases spanning the gap. This CDR3 has 14 amino acids. The CDR3 DNA reads TGTGCCAGCAGTACGACAGTGATACAAGAGACCCAGTACTTC. It codes for CASSTTVIQETQYF.

This clonotype was counted only a few times. The chain carries TRBV4-3 and TRBJ2-3; D might be TRBD1 (6 bases). V was trimmed by 1 base and J by 0 bases, leaving 14 bases between them. The CDR3 has 17 residues. Per germline, CDR1 LGHNA and CDR2 YSLEER. This chain's CDR3 is CASSQGARTESTDTQYF. The CDR3 coding sequence is TGCGCCAGCAGCCAAGGGGCCCGGACAGAAAGCACAGATACGCAGTATTTT.

As DNA, the CDR3 is TGTGCCAGCAGTTTAAGGGGACAGAGCACAGATACGCAGTATTTT. It yields the protein CASSLRGQSTDTQYF. J is TRBJ2-3 and V is TRBV27, with 7 bases aligning to TRBD1. From germline, CDR1 is MNHEY and CDR2 SMNVEV (reference sequence). The CDR3 totals 15 residues. Germline trimming cut 2 bases from V and 0 bases from J; bases unmatched to any gene: 2.

This clonotype came up many times. V is TRBV13 and J is TRBJ1-1, with D possibly being TRBD1 (5 bases). The CDR3 is made up of 12 amino acids. Between the trimmed V and J ends, which lost 4 bases and 11 bases, there was a span of 14 bases. Germline V gene data show CDR1 as PRHDT and CDR2 as FYEKMQ (reference sequence). CDR3 in amino acids: CASSSGQGGAFF. The CDR3 DNA reads as TGTGCCAGCAGCTCCGGCCAGGGCGGCGCTTTCTTT.

This chain uses TRBV27 with TRBJ2-5, with 7 positions matching TRBD1. CDR1 is MNHEY, CDR2 SMNVEV, per germline (reference sequence). The trim removed 0 bases at V and 2 bases at J, leaving 9 bases unmatched. The CDR3 has 17 amino acids. The CDR3 DNA reads as TGTGCCAGCAGTTTATCGAACGGACAACAGGGGCAAGAGACCCAGTACTTC. Translation gives CASSLSNGQQGQETQYF.

This sequence joins TRBV18 and TRBJ2-7; 8 bases align to TRBD1. Germline values: CDR1 KGHSH, CDR2 LQKENI. V lost 6 bases and J lost 2; bases outside the gene matches: 9. The CDR3 contains 15 residues. Written as DNA, the CDR3 is TGTGCCAGCTCGGGTGGACAGGGCACAACCTACGAGCAGTACTTC. This encodes CASSGGQGTTYEQYF.

The chain employs TRBV7-9 and TRBJ1-4; possible D gene TRBD1, 6 bases. The CDR3 is 15 residues long. The germline CDR1 and CDR2 sequences are SEHNR and FQNEAQ (reference sequence). V was cut by 3 bases and J by 6 bases, with 14 bases left in between. CDR3 loop: CASSFTTGAHEKLFF. CDR3 DNA sequence: TGTGCCAGCAGCTTCACGACAGGCGCCCATGAAAAACTGTTTTTT.